These T cell receptor beta chains were read from a single sample in a study of identical twins. MiXCR, run by TCRdb on the 5' RACE reads, gives a single entry per CDR3 protein. The sample includes over 550,000 distinct CDR3 sequences, roughly 7.2% of them seen just once. These same data were also listed under a study on yellow fever vaccine responses in identical twins.

The sequencing input was PBMCs. These receptors were taken from a woman aged 18-29 years in good health. Each CDR3 is given with its conserved first and last residue. The D gene is left open where the match is weak. Clone size appears in some rows only: once, few, many, or a class for an expanded clone.

j_gene: TRBJ2-2; d_gene: TRBD2; abundance: NA; v_gene: TRBV19; CDR3aa: CASSIDIVLAGLGGELFF; CDR3nt: TGTGCCAGTAGTATAGATATAGTTCTAGCGGGACTTGGCGGGGAGCTGTTTTTT
j_gene: TRBJ2-7; d_gene: NA; abundance: few; v_gene: TRBV10-1; CDR3aa: CASSDSRQGGIEQYF; CDR3nt: TGCGCCAGCAGTGATTCGAGACAGGGAGGGATTGAGCAGTACTTC
j_gene: TRBJ1-2; d_gene: TRBD1; abundance: NA; v_gene: TRBV12-3/TRBV12-4; CDR3aa: CASSKAGGFGYTF; CDR3nt: TGTGCCAGCAGTAAAGCAGGGGGTTTTGGCTACACCTTC
j_gene: TRBJ2-1; d_gene: TRBD2; abundance: NA; v_gene: TRBV4-2; CDR3aa: CASSQRAGGSDEQFF; CDR3nt: TGTGCCAGCAGCCAAAGAGCGGGAGGATCCGATGAGCAGTTCTTC
j_gene: TRBJ2-5; d_gene: NA; abundance: NA; v_gene: TRBV10-3; CDR3aa: CATATGLQETQYF; CDR3nt: TGTGCCACCGCCACGGGACTCCAAGAGACCCAGTACTTC
j_gene: TRBJ2-1; d_gene: NA; abundance: many; v_gene: TRBV4-2; CDR3aa: CASSQDQSGNPNEQFF; CDR3nt: TGTGCCAGCAGCCAAGATCAGAGCGGCAATCCCAATGAGCAGTTCTTC
j_gene: TRBJ2-3; d_gene: NA; abundance: many; v_gene: TRBV10-3; CDR3aa: CAISGGPYTDTQYF; CDR3nt: TGTGCCATCAGTGGGGGTCCCTACACAGATACGCAGTATTTT
j_gene: TRBJ2-1; d_gene: NA; abundance: NA; v_gene: TRBV9; CDR3aa: CASSPGSPNEQFF; CDR3nt: TGTGCCAGCAGCCCCGGGTCTCCCAATGAGCAGTTCTTC
j_gene: TRBJ2-2; d_gene: NA; abundance: NA; v_gene: TRBV18; CDR3aa: CASSPPTRPGELFF; CDR3nt: TGTGCCAGCTCACCACCGACTCGGCCCGGGGAGCTGTTTTTT
j_gene: TRBJ2-1; d_gene: NA; abundance: many; v_gene: TRBV12-3/TRBV12-4; CDR3aa: CASSWGPTTNEQFF; CDR3nt: TGTGCCAGCAGTTGGGGTCCGACAACCAATGAGCAGTTCTTC
j_gene: TRBJ2-6; d_gene: NA; abundance: few; v_gene: TRBV5-1; CDR3aa: CASSLAQGPGANVLTF; CDR3nt: TGCGCCAGCAGCTTGGCTCAGGGGCCTGGGGCCAACGTCCTGACTTTC
j_gene: TRBJ2-7; d_gene: TRBD2; abundance: few; v_gene: TRBV29-1; CDR3aa: CSVVRLAGEGEQYF; CDR3nt: TGCAGCGTTGTTCGCCTAGCGGGAGAAGGCGAGCAGTACTTC
j_gene: TRBJ2-2; d_gene: TRBD1; abundance: NA; v_gene: TRBV25-1; CDR3aa: CASSLNWGQTNTGELFF; CDR3nt: TGTGCCAGCAGTTTAAACTGGGGACAGACGAACACCGGGGAGCTGTTTTTT
j_gene: TRBJ1-1; d_gene: NA; abundance: many; v_gene: TRBV7-6; CDR3aa: CASSAGSTEAFF; CDR3nt: TGTGCCAGCAGCGCAGGCAGCACTGAAGCTTTCTTT
j_gene: TRBJ2-1; d_gene: NA; abundance: few; v_gene: TRBV7-2; CDR3aa: CASSSLWDEQFF; CDR3nt: TGTGCCAGCAGCTCCCTGTGGGATGAGCAGTTCTTC
j_gene: TRBJ2-7; d_gene: NA; abundance: many; v_gene: TRBV29-1; CDR3aa: CSVTGTGLSYEQYF; CDR3nt: TGCAGCGTAACCGGGACTGGACTATCCTACGAGCAGTACTTC
j_gene: TRBJ2-5; d_gene: NA; abundance: few; v_gene: TRBV29-1; CDR3aa: CSVEWGWRETQYF; CDR3nt: TGCAGCGTTGAATGGGGGTGGAGAGAGACCCAGTACTTC
j_gene: TRBJ2-3; d_gene: NA; abundance: few; v_gene: TRBV5-1; CDR3aa: CASSPQLEGDSRWSTDTQYF; CDR3nt: TGCGCCAGCAGCCCCCAACTCGAGGGAGATTCTAGATGGAGCACAGATACGCAGTATTTT
j_gene: TRBJ2-7; d_gene: TRBD1; abundance: many; v_gene: TRBV10-3; CDR3aa: CAISEPGQGYLEQYF; CDR3nt: TGTGCCATCAGTGAACCGGGACAGGGGTATCTCGAGCAGTACTTC
j_gene: TRBJ2-1; d_gene: TRBD2; abundance: many; v_gene: TRBV6-1; CDR3aa: CASSLRGLAGNEQFF; CDR3nt: TGTGCCAGCAGCCTCCGTGGGCTAGCGGGAAATGAGCAGTTCTTC
j_gene: TRBJ1-6; d_gene: NA; abundance: many; v_gene: TRBV3-1; CDR3aa: CASSQNYNSPLHF; CDR3nt: TGTGCCAGCAGCCAGAATTATAATTCACCCCTCCACTTT
j_gene: TRBJ2-1; d_gene: TRBD2; abundance: few; v_gene: TRBV7-6; CDR3aa: CASSQGLAGGPAYNEQFF; CDR3nt: TGTGCCAGCAGCCAGGGACTAGCGGGGGGGCCGGCCTACAATGAGCAGTTCTTC
j_gene: TRBJ2-1; d_gene: TRBD2; abundance: few; v_gene: TRBV15; CDR3aa: CATKVGAGAYNEQFF; CDR3nt: TGTGCCACCAAAGTAGGGGCGGGGGCCTACAATGAGCAGTTCTTC
j_gene: TRBJ2-7; d_gene: TRBD1; abundance: many; v_gene: TRBV3-1; CDR3aa: CASSQNPGTVEQYF; CDR3nt: TGTGCCAGCAGCCAGAACCCTGGGACAGTCGAGCAGTACTTC
j_gene: TRBJ1-1; d_gene: NA; abundance: many; v_gene: TRBV20-1; CDR3aa: CSATSLENTEAFF; CDR3nt: TGCAGTGCTACCTCTCTGGAGAACACTGAAGCTTTCTTT
j_gene: TRBJ1-1; d_gene: NA; abundance: few; v_gene: TRBV25-1; CDR3aa: CASSELRVLDQKNTEAFF; CDR3nt: TGTGCCAGCAGTGAACTCAGGGTTCTTGATCAAAAGAACACTGAAGCTTTCTTT
j_gene: TRBJ2-7; d_gene: NA; abundance: many; v_gene: TRBV7-9; CDR3aa: CASSLDTSSYEQYF; CDR3nt: TGTGCCAGCAGCTTAGATACGAGCTCCTACGAGCAGTACTTC
j_gene: TRBJ1-2; d_gene: NA; abundance: few; v_gene: TRBV5-1; CDR3aa: CASSTGQLSSGYTF; CDR3nt: TGCGCCAGCAGCACCGGACAGTTATCGAGCGGCTACACCTTC
j_gene: TRBJ2-7; d_gene: TRBD2; abundance: few; v_gene: TRBV20-1; CDR3aa: CSARDGSGKTYEQYF; CDR3nt: TGCAGTGCTAGAGATGGGAGCGGGAAGACCTACGAGCAGTACTTC
j_gene: TRBJ2-1; d_gene: NA; abundance: few; v_gene: TRBV6-5; CDR3aa: CASSYLVQLGHEQFF; CDR3nt: TGTGCCAGCAGTTACCTGGTCCAGCTCGGCCATGAGCAGTTCTTC
j_gene: TRBJ2-4; d_gene: TRBD1; abundance: many; v_gene: TRBV24-1; CDR3aa: CATSDDTRDSNIQYF; CDR3nt: TGTGCCACCAGTGATGATACCCGGGACAGTAACATTCAGTACTTC
j_gene: TRBJ2-7; d_gene: NA; abundance: many; v_gene: TRBV29-1; CDR3aa: CSGPGYYEQYF; CDR3nt: TGCAGCGGGCCGGGATACTACGAGCAGTACTTC
j_gene: TRBJ2-7; d_gene: TRBD1; abundance: many; v_gene: TRBV5-1; CDR3aa: CASSWTGGQEQYF; CDR3nt: TGCGCCAGCAGCTGGACAGGGGGCCAGGAGCAGTACTTC
j_gene: TRBJ2-1; d_gene: NA; abundance: few; v_gene: TRBV5-1; CDR3aa: CASSLDGGRSSYNEQFF; CDR3nt: TGCGCCAGCAGCTTGGATGGGGGAAGGAGCTCCTACAATGAGCAGTTCTTC
j_gene: TRBJ2-1; d_gene: NA; abundance: many; v_gene: TRBV7-8; CDR3aa: CASSSPRGPFYNEQFF; CDR3nt: TGTGCCAGCAGCTCCCCGAGAGGTCCATTTTACAATGAGCAGTTCTTC
j_gene: TRBJ2-2; d_gene: TRBD2; abundance: NA; v_gene: TRBV20-1; CDR3aa: CSARVQRGENTGELFF; CDR3nt: TGCAGTGCTAGAGTCCAGCGGGGTGAGAACACCGGGGAGCTGTTTTTT
j_gene: TRBJ2-1; d_gene: NA; abundance: NA; v_gene: TRBV5-1; CDR3aa: CASSPVTAYNEQFF; CDR3nt: TGCGCCAGCAGCCCTGTGACAGCTTACAATGAGCAGTTCTTC
j_gene: TRBJ2-1; d_gene: NA; abundance: many; v_gene: TRBV20-1; CDR3aa: CSARATRLATKQFF; CDR3nt: TGCAGTGCTAGAGCGACCAGGTTAGCAACGAAGCAGTTCTTC
j_gene: TRBJ1-2; d_gene: TRBD1; abundance: NA; v_gene: TRBV12-3/TRBV12-4; CDR3aa: CASSPQDRAGGYTF; CDR3nt: TGTGCCAGCAGTCCACAGGACAGGGCGGGGGGCTACACCTTC
j_gene: TRBJ2-1; d_gene: NA; abundance: NA; v_gene: TRBV5-1; CDR3aa: CASTGDLSNEQFF; CDR3nt: TGCGCCAGCACAGGGGACCTGAGCAATGAGCAGTTCTTC
j_gene: TRBJ1-5; d_gene: NA; abundance: few; v_gene: TRBV2; CDR3aa: CASSEAGTENQPQHF; CDR3nt: TGTGCCAGCAGCGAAGCCGGGACCGAAAATCAGCCCCAGCATTTT
j_gene: TRBJ1-1; d_gene: NA; abundance: few; v_gene: TRBV12-3/TRBV12-4; CDR3aa: CASRLGNLNTEAFF; CDR3nt: TGTGCCAGCAGACTGGGGAATTTGAACACTGAAGCTTTCTTT
j_gene: TRBJ2-1; d_gene: TRBD2; abundance: many; v_gene: TRBV24-1; CDR3aa: CATGLAGGPRFF; CDR3nt: TGTGCCACCGGACTAGCGGGAGGGCCTAGGTTCTTC
j_gene: TRBJ2-1; d_gene: NA; abundance: few; v_gene: TRBV10-2; CDR3aa: CASSESRGEQFF; CDR3nt: TGCGCCAGCAGTGAGTCGCGGGGTGAGCAGTTCTTC